The sequence of this T cell receptor beta chain was determined in a study of read filtering for tumor transcriptome and immune sequencing. The library was built from about 400 ng RNA with molecular barcoded adaptors for alpha/delta and beta/gamma chains. TCRdb fed the reads into MiXCR, producing one record per CDR3 protein. The data hold fewer than 35,000 distinct CDR3 sequences, with less than 20% observed a single time. This CDR3 is 17 amino acids long. CDR1 is MGHRA and CDR2 is YSYEKL in the germline V gene. V gave up 0 bases and J gave up 5 bases; unmatched junction bases: 10. This clonotype was counted ten times or more.

Sequencing was done on a sample of a population of CD138-negative cells sorted from bone marrow. V usage is TRBV4-1 and J usage is TRBJ1-5; 7 nucleotides match TRBD1. The source of this sequence is a donor aged 40 or older with multiple myeloma. The CDR3 region is CASSQEFKGASHQPQHF. The DNA for the CDR3 is TGCGCCAGCAGCCAAGAGTTCAAGGGGGCCTCCCATCAGCCCCAGCATTTT.